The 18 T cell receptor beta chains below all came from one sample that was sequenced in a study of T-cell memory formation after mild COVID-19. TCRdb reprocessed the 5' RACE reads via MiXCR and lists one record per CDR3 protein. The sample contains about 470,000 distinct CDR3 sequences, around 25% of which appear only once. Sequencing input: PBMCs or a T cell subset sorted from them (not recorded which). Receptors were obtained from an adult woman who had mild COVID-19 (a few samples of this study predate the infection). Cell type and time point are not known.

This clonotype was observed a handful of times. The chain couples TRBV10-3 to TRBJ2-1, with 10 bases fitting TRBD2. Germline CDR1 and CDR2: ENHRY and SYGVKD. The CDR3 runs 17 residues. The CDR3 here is CAPGASGSKSSYNEQFF. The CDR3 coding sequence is TGTGCGCCAGGGGCTAGCGGGAGTAAAAGCTCCTACAATGAGCAGTTCTTC.

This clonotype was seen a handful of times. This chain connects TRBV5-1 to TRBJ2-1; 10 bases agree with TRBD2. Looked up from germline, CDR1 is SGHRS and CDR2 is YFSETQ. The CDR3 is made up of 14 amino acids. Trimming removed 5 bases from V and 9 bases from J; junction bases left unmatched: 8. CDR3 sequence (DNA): TGCGCCAGCAGGGGACTAGCGAACACCGGTGAGCAGTTCTTC. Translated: CASRGLANTGEQFF.

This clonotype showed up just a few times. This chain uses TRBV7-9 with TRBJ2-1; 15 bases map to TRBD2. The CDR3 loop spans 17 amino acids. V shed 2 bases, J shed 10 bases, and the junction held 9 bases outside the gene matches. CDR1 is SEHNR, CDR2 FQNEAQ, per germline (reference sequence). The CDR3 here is CASSLRPGLAGGTEQFF. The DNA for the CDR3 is TGTGCCAGCAGCTTACGTCCGGGACTAGCGGGAGGAACCGAGCAGTTCTTC.

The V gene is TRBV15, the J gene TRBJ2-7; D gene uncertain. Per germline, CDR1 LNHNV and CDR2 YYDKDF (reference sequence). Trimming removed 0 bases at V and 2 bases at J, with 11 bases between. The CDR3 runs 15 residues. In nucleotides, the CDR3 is TGTGCCACCAGCAGAGATGGTGGCCCAGCCTACGAGCAGTACTTC. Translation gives CATSRDGGPAYEQYF.

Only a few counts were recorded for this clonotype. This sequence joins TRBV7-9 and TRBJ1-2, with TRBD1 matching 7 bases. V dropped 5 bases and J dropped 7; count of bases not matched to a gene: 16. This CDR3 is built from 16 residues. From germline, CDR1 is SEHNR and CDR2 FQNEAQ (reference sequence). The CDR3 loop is CASSAPPPTGVGGYTF. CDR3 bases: TGTGCCAGCAGCGCACCCCCCCCAACAGGGGTCGGTGGCTACACCTTC.

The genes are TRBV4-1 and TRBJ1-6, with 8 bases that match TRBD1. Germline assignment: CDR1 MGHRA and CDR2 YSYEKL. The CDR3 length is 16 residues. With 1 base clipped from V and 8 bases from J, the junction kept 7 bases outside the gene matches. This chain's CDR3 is CASSQGRTGPHSPLHF. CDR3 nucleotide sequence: TGCGCCAGCAGCCAAGGTCGGACAGGGCCCCATTCACCCCTCCACTTT.

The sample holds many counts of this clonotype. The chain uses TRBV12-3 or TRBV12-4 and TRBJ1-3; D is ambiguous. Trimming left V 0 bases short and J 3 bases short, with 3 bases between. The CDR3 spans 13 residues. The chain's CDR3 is CASSLAGGNTIYF. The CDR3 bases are TGTGCCAGCAGTTTAGCTGGTGGAAACACCATATATTTT.

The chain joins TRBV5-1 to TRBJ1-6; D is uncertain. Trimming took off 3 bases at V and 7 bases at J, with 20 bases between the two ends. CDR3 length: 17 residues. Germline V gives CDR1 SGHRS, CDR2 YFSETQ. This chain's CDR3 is CASSWRVRENQNSPLHF. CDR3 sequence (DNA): TGCGCCAGCAGCTGGAGGGTTCGTGAGAACCAAAATTCACCCCTCCACTTT.

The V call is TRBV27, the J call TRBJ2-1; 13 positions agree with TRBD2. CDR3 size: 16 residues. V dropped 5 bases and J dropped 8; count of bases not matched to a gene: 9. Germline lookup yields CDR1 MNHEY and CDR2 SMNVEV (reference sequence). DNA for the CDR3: TGTGCCAGCAGTGGAGGGTCGGGACTAGCGGGACATGAGCAGTTCTTC. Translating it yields CASSGGSGLAGHEQFF.

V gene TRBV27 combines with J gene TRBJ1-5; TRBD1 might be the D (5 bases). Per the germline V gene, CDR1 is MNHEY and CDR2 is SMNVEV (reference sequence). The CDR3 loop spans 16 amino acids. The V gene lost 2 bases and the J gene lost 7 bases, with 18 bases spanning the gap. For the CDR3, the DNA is TGTGCCAGCAGTTTAACGTGGGGGGATAATATCCAGCCCCAGCATTTT. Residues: CASSLTWGDNIQPQHF.

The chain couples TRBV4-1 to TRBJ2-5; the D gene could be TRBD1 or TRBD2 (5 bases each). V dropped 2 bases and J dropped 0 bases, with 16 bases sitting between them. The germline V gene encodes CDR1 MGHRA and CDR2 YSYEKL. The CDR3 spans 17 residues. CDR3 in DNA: TGCGCCAGCAGCCAAAGTAGGGGACCGCTAGACCAAGAGACCCAGTACTTC. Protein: CASSQSRGPLDQETQYF.

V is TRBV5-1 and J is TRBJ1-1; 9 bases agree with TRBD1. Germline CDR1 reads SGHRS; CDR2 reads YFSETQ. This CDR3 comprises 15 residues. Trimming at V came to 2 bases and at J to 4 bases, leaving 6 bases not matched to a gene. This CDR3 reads CASSLDNRGRTEAFF. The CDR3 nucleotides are TGCGCCAGCAGCTTAGATAACAGGGGGCGCACTGAAGCTTTCTTT.

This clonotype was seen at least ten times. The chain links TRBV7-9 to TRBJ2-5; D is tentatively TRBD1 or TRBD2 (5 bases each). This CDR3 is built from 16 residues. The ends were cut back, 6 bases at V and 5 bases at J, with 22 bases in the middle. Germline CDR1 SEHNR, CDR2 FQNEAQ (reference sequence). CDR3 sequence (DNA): TGTGCCAGCAGGCCAACCTTTTCCAGGGAGTGGGAGACCCAGTACTTC. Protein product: CASRPTFSREWETQYF.

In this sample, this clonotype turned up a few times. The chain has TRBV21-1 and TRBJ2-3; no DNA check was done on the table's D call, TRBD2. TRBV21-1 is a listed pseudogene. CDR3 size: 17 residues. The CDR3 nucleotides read TGTGCCAGCAGCAATGGGAGACTAGCGGGAGTGAGCGATACGCAGTATTTT. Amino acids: CASSNGRLAGVSDTQYF.

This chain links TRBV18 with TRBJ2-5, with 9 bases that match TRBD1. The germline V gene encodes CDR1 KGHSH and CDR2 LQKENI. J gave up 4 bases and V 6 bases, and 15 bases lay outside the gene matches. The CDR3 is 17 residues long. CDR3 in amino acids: CASSPGTGNLYGETQYF. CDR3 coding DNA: TGTGCCAGCTCCCCAGGGACAGGGAACCTCTACGGAGAGACCCAGTACTTC.

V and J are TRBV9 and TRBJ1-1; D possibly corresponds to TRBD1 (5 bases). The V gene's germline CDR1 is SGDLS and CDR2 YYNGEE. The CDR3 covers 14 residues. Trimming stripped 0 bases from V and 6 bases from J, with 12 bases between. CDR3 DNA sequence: TGTGCCAGCAGCGTAGAGGCAGGGTTAGCTGAAGCTTTCTTT. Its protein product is CASSVEAGLAEAFF.

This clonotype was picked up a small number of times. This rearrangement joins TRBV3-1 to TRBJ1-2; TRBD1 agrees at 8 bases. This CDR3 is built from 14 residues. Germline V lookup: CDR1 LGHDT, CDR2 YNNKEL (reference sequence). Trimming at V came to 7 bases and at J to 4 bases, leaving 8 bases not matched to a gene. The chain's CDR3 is CASNNPGQVYGYTF. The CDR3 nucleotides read TGTGCCAGCAACAATCCGGGACAGGTCTATGGCTACACCTTC.

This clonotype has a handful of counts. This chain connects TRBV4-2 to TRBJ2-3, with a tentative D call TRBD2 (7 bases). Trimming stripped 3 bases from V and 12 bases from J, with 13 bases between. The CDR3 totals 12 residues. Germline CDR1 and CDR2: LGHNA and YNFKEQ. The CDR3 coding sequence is TGTGCCAGCAGCCATTTGGGGGGGCCACAGTATTTT. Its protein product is CASSHLGGPQYF.